Presented here are 10 T cell receptor beta chains from one specimen sequenced in a study of T cells in Graves' hyperthyroidism and ophthalmopathy. TCR beta CDR3 regions were amplified from RNA transcripts. HTBI primers were the set used in a first-round RT-PCR of the TCR CDR3. One entry per CDR3 protein results from TCRdb running MiXCR on the multiplex PCR reads. The sample records 130,000 to 150,000 distinct CDR3 sequences, roughly a fifth being singletons. The sequenced sample was blood. These receptors were obtained from a woman in her forties or fifties with Graves' hyperthyroidism that later progressed to Graves' ophthalmopathy.

This clonotype has ten or more counts. The chain has TRBV5-1 and TRBJ2-6; 12 nucleotides agree with TRBD2. V lost 4 bases, J lost 2 bases, and 4 bases stayed unmatched. The CDR3 runs 17 residues. The germline V gene has CDR1 SGHRS and CDR2 YFSETQ. The CDR3 region is CASSPGLAGAGANVLTF. The CDR3 nucleotides read TGCGCCAGCAGCCCGGGACTAGCGGGCGCTGGGGCCAACGTCCTGACTTTC.

The V gene is TRBV6-2 or TRBV6-3, the J gene TRBJ2-5; TRBD1 agrees at 10 bases. V lost 5 bases, J lost 5 bases, and 11 bases stayed unmatched. Germline CDR1 and CDR2: MNHEY and SVGEGT. The CDR3 has 16 amino acids. The CDR3 loop reads CASSRQGAGPRETQYF. In DNA form, the CDR3 reads TGTGCCAGCAGTAGACAGGGGGCAGGGCCGCGGGAGACCCAGTACTTC.

This clonotype was recorded at least ten times. The V gene is TRBV12-3 or TRBV12-4, the J gene TRBJ1-6; unclear D gene. This CDR3 spans 15 amino acids. V dropped 2 bases and J dropped 10 bases, with 15 bases sitting between them. CDR3 coding DNA: TGTGCCAGCAGTTTACTCGCCGCGGTTGGGTCACCCCTCCACTTT. Its protein is CASSLLAAVGSPLHF.

This clonotype was counted at least ten times. The J gene is TRBJ1-2, the V gene TRBV5-5; a weak D match, TRBD1 (6 bases). From germline, CDR1 is SGHKS and CDR2 YYEKEE (reference sequence). The V and J ends lost 4 bases and 3 bases respectively, with 13 bases between them. The CDR3 length is 14 residues. CDR3 bases: TGTGCCAGCAGCACTCGGACAGACGACTATGGCTACACCTTC. Protein product: CASSTRTDDYGYTF.

This chain links TRBV9 with TRBJ2-3; the D gene is possibly TRBD1 (5 bases). In germline, CDR1 is SGDLS, CDR2 YYNGEE. V lost 4 bases and J lost 4, with 13 bases in between. The CDR3 is 14 amino acids. The CDR3 loop reads CASSQNGAADTQYF. CDR3 coding DNA: TGTGCCAGCAGCCAAAATGGGGCGGCAGATACGCAGTATTTT.

The chain carries TRBV28 and TRBJ1-6; TRBD1 might be the D (5 bases). The CDR3 covers 18 residues. Germline loops: CDR1 MDHEN, CDR2 SYDVKM. Trimming removed 3 bases from V and 0 bases from J, with 15 bases in between. CDR3 amino acids: CASSLATGLSSYNSPLHF. The CDR3 region has the DNA TGTGCCAGCAGTTTGGCCACAGGTCTCAGCTCCTATAATTCACCCCTCCACTTT.

V and J are TRBV2 and TRBJ1-1; D gene uncertain. The CDR3 consists of 14 residues. CDR1 SNHLY and CDR2 FYNNEI come from the germline V gene. Deletions cut 1 base from V and 3 bases from J, with 9 bases between. The CDR3 region has the DNA TGTGCCAGCAGTGAAGAAATGCTTCACACTGAAGCTTTCTTT. Translated: CASSEEMLHTEAFF.

V usage is TRBV30 and J usage is TRBJ1-1, with a tentative D call TRBD1 (5 bases). Germline V lookup: CDR1 GTSNPN, CDR2 SVGIG (reference sequence). The length of the CDR3 is 14 residues. Trimming took off 0 bases at V and 5 bases at J, with 13 bases between the two ends. CDR3 DNA sequence: TGTGCCTGGAGTGTAGGCCAGGGAGGAACTGAAGCTTTCTTT. Its protein product is CAWSVGQGGTEAFF.

This clonotype was detected many times. The V call is TRBV28, the J call TRBJ2-3, with TRBD2 matching 7 bases. The germline V gene encodes CDR1 MDHEN and CDR2 SYDVKM. J gave up 4 bases and V 5 bases, and 9 bases lay outside the gene matches. This CDR3 contains 15 residues. CDR3 nucleotides: TGTGCCAGCAGTCCAGCGGGATTAAGTTCAGATACGCAGTATTTT. Amino acid sequence: CASSPAGLSSDTQYF.

This clonotype was detected ten times or more. The chain combines TRBV3-1 with TRBJ2-2; TRBD2 might be the D (7 bases). V lost 4 bases and J 6 bases, leaving 21 bases between the germline ends. The CDR3 loop spans 17 amino acids. Germline CDR1 LGHDT, CDR2 YNNKEL (reference sequence). Here the CDR3 reads CASSRGGGGAKSGELFF. CDR3 in DNA: TGTGCCAGCAGCCGAGGTGGCGGGGGCGCGAAGTCCGGGGAGCTGTTTTTT. Full variable domain (remainder filled in from reference TRBV3-1 and TRBJ2-2): DTAVSQTPKYLVTQMGNDKSIKCEQNLGHDTMYWYKQDSKKFLKIMFSYNNKELIINETVPNRFSPKSPDKAHLNLHINSLELGDSAVYFCASSRGGGGAKSGELFFGEGSRLTVL.